The 26 T cell receptor beta chains below come from one sample, sequenced in a study of resident and recirculating memory T cells in vitiligo. Some clones are missing from TCRdb's copy, which holds only in-frame ones; the method was immunoSEQ multiplex PCR. The sample gives 70,000 to 75,000 clones, approximately 89% of which show up once; just under 5% is in the top ten. Material for sequencing was blood. The receptors originated from a male donor with vitiligo.

The chain has TRBV2 and TRBJ2-5, with D possibly TRBD2 on 5 matching bases. V lost 5 bases and J 5 bases, leaving 9 bases between the germline ends. Germline CDR1 SNHLY, CDR2 FYNNEI. The CDR3 totals 12 residues. The CDR3 DNA is TGTGCCAGCAGTCTTAGCGTGGAGACCCAGTACTTC. Residues: CASSLSVETQYF.

The chain carries TRBV4-1 and TRBJ1-6; D remains ambiguous. The CDR3 consists of 16 residues. V lost 5 bases, J lost 3 bases, and 14 bases lay in between. In germline, CDR1 is MGHRA, CDR2 YSYEKL. For the CDR3, the DNA is TGCGCCAGCAGCGCCGGGGAGGGATTCTATAATTCACCCCTCCACTTT. Its translation: CASSAGEGFYNSPLHF.

The rearrangement links TRBV25-1 to TRBJ2-7; a possible D gene is TRBD2 (6 bases). CDR3 length equals 15 residues. CDR1 and CDR2 from the germline V gene are MGHDK and SYGVNS. V lost 7 bases to trimming and J lost 2 bases, with 18 bases between them. The CDR3: CASTYTGGAAYEQYF. For the CDR3, the DNA is TGTGCCAGCACCTATACAGGAGGGGCAGCCTACGAGCAGTACTTC.

The chain employs TRBV5-1 and TRBJ2-7; 8 bases map to TRBD1. V gave up 3 bases and J gave up 3 bases; unmatched junction bases: 5. This CDR3 region has 14 residues. Per germline, CDR1 SGHRS and CDR2 YFSETQ. The CDR3 reads CASSWGQAGYEQYF. The CDR3 DNA follows: TGCGCCAGCAGCTGGGGACAGGCCGGCTACGAGCAGTACTTC.

The J gene is TRBJ1-6, the V gene TRBV6-1, with TRBD1 matching over 8 bases. The junction had 5 bases not matched to a gene; V was cut back by 3 bases and J by 10 bases. This CDR3 contains 14 residues. Germline values: CDR1 MNHNS, CDR2 SASEGT. CDR3: CASSDGQGWSPLHF. The DNA for the CDR3 is TGTGCCAGCAGTGATGGACAGGGATGGTCACCCCTCCACTTT.

The gene calls are TRBV7-3 and TRBJ2-6; 7 nucleotides align to TRBD1. CDR3 length: 18 amino acids. The V gene's germline CDR1 is SGHTA and CDR2 FQGTGA. Trimming took 4 bases from V and 0 from J; bases not matched to a gene: 9. DNA for the CDR3: TGTGCCAGCAGCTCCGGACAGGCACCAAGCTCTGGGGCCAACGTCCTGACTTTC. As protein: CASSSGQAPSSGANVLTF.

CDR3 residues: CASSQDEGISGNTIYF. CDR3 bases: TGCGCCAGCAGCCAAGATGAGGGTATCTCTGGAAACACCATATATTTT. This chain links TRBV4-1 with TRBJ1-3; D not resolved. The CDR3 covers 16 residues. V was clipped by 0 bases and J by 0 bases, with 9 bases between them. From germline, CDR1 is MGHRA and CDR2 YSYEKL.

The chain employs TRBV4-3 and TRBJ1-2; TRBD1 agrees at 7 bases. The CDR3 totals 14 residues. Germline trimming cut 4 bases from V and 8 bases from J; bases unmatched to any gene: 10. Germline V gene data show CDR1 as LGHNA and CDR2 as YSLEER. CDR3 nucleotides: TGCGCCAGCAGCCGTCTGGGACAGTTCCTCGGCTACACCTTC. It encodes CASSRLGQFLGYTF.

This clone was seen a handful of times. The chain is built from TRBV19 and TRBJ2-2, with TRBD2 identical over 8 bases. This CDR3 has 15 residues. Germline-derived CDR1 and CDR2 are LNHDA and SQIVND (reference sequence). Losses at the gene ends were 6 bases for V and 5 bases for J; bases not matched to a gene: 8. The CDR3 region has the DNA TGTGCCAGTAGCCCGAGCGGGGGAGCAACCGGGGAGCTGTTTTTT. This codes for CASSPSGGATGELFF.

The chain has TRBV7-2 and TRBJ2-2; no clear D. Between the trimmed V and J ends, which lost 5 bases and 8 bases, there was a span of 9 bases. The V gene's germline CDR1 is SGHTA and CDR2 FQGNSA. The CDR3 has 12 residues. CDR3 protein: CASSPPGGELFF. The CDR3 DNA reads TGTGCCAGCAGCCCACCCGGGGGGGAGCTGTTTTTT.

The chain carries TRBV7-2 and TRBJ1-2; weak D call: TRBD1 (6 bases). CDR3 length: 13 residues. Germline CDR1 is SGHTA and CDR2 is FQGNSA. V lost 5 bases and J lost 6, with 13 bases in between. The CDR3 coding sequence is TGTGCCAGCAGCACGCGAGGGGGGGATGGCTACACCTTC. Translating it yields CASSTRGGDGYTF.

The chain couples TRBV2 to TRBJ2-1; maybe TRBD2 (6 bases). V was pared by 4 bases and J by 4 bases, with 11 bases between. There are 14 residues in the CDR3. Germline V gene data show CDR1 as SNHLY and CDR2 as FYNNEI. CDR3 bases: TGTGCCAGCAGTGCGATTAGCGGTTACAATGAGCAGTTCTTC. It specifies CASSAISGYNEQFF. The entire variable domain, with the rest obtained from reference TRBV2 and TRBJ2-1, is as follows: EPEVTQTPSHQVTQMGQEVILRCVPISNHLYFYWYRQILGQKVEFLVSFYNNEISEKSEIFDDQFSVERPDGSNFTLKIRSTKLEDSAMYFCASSAISGYNEQFFGPGTRLTVL.

The chain is built from TRBV7-2 and TRBJ2-3; 7 bases map to TRBD1. The junction had 16 bases not matched to a gene; V was cut back by 6 bases and J by 1 base. The CDR3 consists of 18 residues. Germline V CDR1 and CDR2: SGHTA, FQGNSA. The DNA for the CDR3 is TGTGCCAGCAGAAGACAGGGACGTGGGGCAGGAGGCACAGATACGCAGTATTTT. Amino acid sequence: CASRRQGRGAGGTDTQYF.

The rearrangement uses TRBV7-8 and TRBJ1-2; TRBD1 agrees at 8 bases. This CDR3 is 15 amino acids long. V lost 1 base and J lost 6; bases outside the gene matches: 7. The germline gives CDR1 SGHVS, CDR2 FQNEAQ. CDR3 protein: CASSLGRGLVNGYTF. In nucleotides, the CDR3 is TGTGCCAGCAGCTTAGGCAGGGGGCTAGTCAATGGCTACACCTTC. Supplemented by reference TRBV7-8 and TRBJ1-2, the full variable domain reads GAGVSQSPRYKVAKRGQDVALRCDPISGHVSLFWYQQALGQGPEFLTYFQNEAQLDKSGLPSDRFFAERPEGSVSTLKIQRTQQEDSAVYLCASSLGRGLVNGYTFGSGTRLTVV.

The chain couples TRBV6-6 to TRBJ1-2; 7 nucleotides line up with TRBD1. Germline CDR1 reads MNHNY; CDR2 reads SVGAGI (reference sequence). The J segment lost 4 bases and the V segment lost 6 bases, leaving 8 bases of the junction unmatched. The CDR3 covers 14 residues. CDR3: CASRSDRVGYGYTF. Written as DNA, the CDR3 is TGTGCCAGCAGGTCCGACAGGGTCGGCTATGGCTACACCTTC.

In this sample, this clone turned up once. The V call is TRBV2, the J call TRBJ2-1; TRBD1 might be the D (6 bases). The ends were cut back, 4 bases at V and 4 bases at J, with 14 bases in the middle. This CDR3 has 15 amino acids. From germline, CDR1 is SNHLY and CDR2 FYNNEI. The CDR3 loop is CASSVVGQRYNEQFF. The CDR3 DNA follows: TGTGCCAGCAGTGTAGTCGGACAGAGGTACAATGAGCAGTTCTTC.

This clone was counted a single time. The chain combines TRBV5-6 with TRBJ2-3, with D perhaps TRBD2 (5 bases). Per the germline V gene, CDR1 is SGHDT and CDR2 is YYEEEE. Trimming removed 1 base from V and 4 bases from J, with 10 bases in between. The CDR3 is 14 residues long. CDR3 sequence (DNA): TGTGCCAGCAGCTTGCGGGGTGTTGCAGATACGCAGTATTTT. Translating it yields CASSLRGVADTQYF.

This clone occurred once. The rearrangement joins TRBV6-1 to TRBJ2-1; 7 positions match TRBD1. The CDR3 is 15 amino acids. Germline assignment: CDR1 MNHNS and CDR2 SASEGT. V was clipped by 3 bases and J by 1 base; unmatched bases: 3. The CDR3 DNA follows: TGTGCCAGCAGTGACAGGGACAGATCCTACAATGAGCAGTTCTTC. Translating gives CASSDRDRSYNEQFF.

The chain couples TRBV7-9 to TRBJ2-1, with TRBD2 identical over 9 bases. V gave up 1 base and J gave up 6 bases; unmatched junction bases: 4. The CDR3 length is 15 residues. Germline CDR1 reads SEHNR; CDR2 reads FQNEAQ (reference sequence). The CDR3 nucleotides are TGTGCCAGCAGCTTAGTGTTTAGCGGGGGCAATGAGCAGTTCTTC. This encodes CASSLVFSGGNEQFF.

V usage is TRBV10-3 and J usage is TRBJ1-2; D uncertain. With 2 bases removed from V and 8 bases from J, the gap between germline ends came to 15 bases. This CDR3 has 14 residues. In germline, CDR1 is ENHRY, CDR2 SYGVKD. The CDR3 DNA reads TGTGCCATCAGTGAGCCACCCGCTGGCTCCGGCTACACCTTC. This codes for CAISEPPAGSGYTF.

V gene TRBV9 combines with J gene TRBJ2-3; 8 nucleotides line up with TRBD2. The germline CDR1 and CDR2 sequences are SGDLS and YYNGEE. V lost 1 base and J lost 3; bases outside the gene matches: 10. The CDR3 is 17 amino acids. The CDR3 sequence: CASSVSAAGGGTDTQYF. The CDR3 DNA sequence: TGTGCCAGCAGCGTATCCGCTGCGGGGGGAGGGACAGATACGCAGTATTTT.

J is TRBJ2-3 and V is TRBV6-6; TRBD2 might be the D (7 bases). CDR1 and CDR2 (germline): MNHNY, SVGAGI (reference sequence). The CDR3 runs 13 residues. CDR3 in amino acids: CAIPRGAGDTQYF. CDR3 nucleotide sequence: TGTGCAATACCCCGGGGGGCTGGGGATACGCAGTATTTT.

The CDR3 here is CASSLEVRANTEAFF. The CDR3 DNA is TGTGCCAGCAGCTTAGAGGTCAGGGCGAACACTGAAGCTTTCTTT. The chain employs TRBV7-2 and TRBJ1-1, with a weak D call TRBD1 (5 bases). The CDR3 sequence is 15 residues long. Germline values: CDR1 SGHTA, CDR2 FQGNSA. Trimming removed 1 base from V and 1 base from J, with 10 bases in between.

The chain combines TRBV19 with TRBJ2-1; the D gene is possibly TRBD2 (6 bases). V lost 5 bases, J lost 2 bases, and 10 bases lay in between. Germline V gives CDR1 LNHDA, CDR2 SQIVND (reference sequence). The CDR3 runs 14 residues. The CDR3 DNA reads as TGTGCCAGTAGTGACGGGGGAGCCTACAATGAGCAGTTCTTC. Translation: CASSDGGAYNEQFF.

The chain couples TRBV11-1 to TRBJ1-5; D gene uncertain. Trimming pared 1 base from V and 6 bases from J, leaving 7 bases between. Germline CDR1 reads SGHAT; CDR2 reads FQDESV (reference sequence). The CDR3 length is 13 residues. CDR3 in amino acids: CASSLGRGQPQHF. The CDR3 bases are TGTGCCAGCAGCTTAGGTCGGGGTCAGCCCCAGCATTTT.

V and J are TRBV5-1 and TRBJ1-4; perhaps TRBD1 as D (6 bases). Germline values: CDR1 SGHRS, CDR2 YFSETQ. The CDR3 loop spans 16 amino acids. Trimming cost V 3 bases and J 3 bases, with 15 bases left between them. CDR3 bases: TGCGCCAGCAGCTCCCAATGGGGGCGTTCTAATGAAAAACTGTTTTTT. Translation: CASSSQWGRSNEKLFF. Using reference TRBV5-1 and TRBJ1-4 for the parts outside the CDR3, the full variable domain is KAGVTQTPRYLIKTRGQQVTLSCSPISGHRSVSWYQQTPGQGLQFLFEYFSETQRNKGNFPGRFSGRQFSNSRSEMNVSTLELGDSALYLCASSSQWGRSNEKLFFGSGTQLSVL.